This is a list of T cell receptor beta chains from one sample in a study of blood T cells in healthy people across ages. TCRdb used MiXCR to reprocess the 5' RACE reads, holding one entry per CDR3 protein. Among approximately 1.5 million distinct CDR3 sequences listed, roughly 43% were seen once. The specimen was blood. Receptors were obtained from a woman younger than 30 in good health. CDR3s include the opening cysteine and the closing phenylalanine or tryptophan. The D gene is left open where the match is weak. Clone size is given for some rows only: seen once, a few or many times, or a class if the clone is expanded.

few TRBJ2-7 . TRBV20-1 CSPAGHTPYEQYF TGCAGTCCTGCCGGACACACTCCTTACGAGCAGTACTTC
many TRBJ2-1 . TRBV24-1 CATSKEGVYNEQFF TGTGCCACCAGTAAGGAGGGGGTGTACAATGAGCAGTTCTTC
. TRBJ2-4 . TRBV20-1 CSAMGGGIKNIQYF TGCAGTGCAATGGGGGGCGGCATTAAAAACATTCAGTACTTC
. TRBJ2-1 . TRBV5-1 CAGTVWAAAYNEQFF TGCGCCGGCACCGTGTGGGCAGCGGCCTACAATGAGCAGTTCTTC
. TRBJ2-3 TRBD2 TRBV4-3 CASSQVAGGGDTQYF TGCGCCAGCAGCCAAGTAGCGGGGGGGGGAGATACGCAGTATTTT
. TRBJ1-6 . TRBV5-1 CASSFQQGNSPLHF TGCGCCAGCAGCTTCCAACAGGGCAATTCACCCCTCCACTTT
. TRBJ1-6 . TRBV6-5 CASRDFDSPLHF TGTGCCAGCAGGGATTTCGATTCACCCCTCCACTTT
. TRBJ2-5 . TRBV20-1 CSARDRTRDETQYF TGCAGTGCTAGAGATCGGACCAGAGATGAGACCCAGTACTTC
few TRBJ2-1 . TRBV20-1 CSARDLGRGTNSYNEQFF TGCAGTGCTAGAGATCTAGGGCGGGGAACAAACTCCTACAATGAGCAGTTCTTC
. TRBJ1-1 . TRBV7-2 CASSLVPMNTEAFF TGTGCCAGCAGCTTAGTTCCAATGAACACTGAAGCTTTCTTT
once TRBJ1-2 . TRBV27 CASSFHRPIYPNGYTF TGTGCCAGCAGTTTCCATAGGCCCATCTACCCTAATGGCTACACCTTC
. TRBJ2-7 . TRBV5-1 CASTPVVDSYEQYF TGCGCCAGCACCCCAGTAGTGGATTCCTACGAGCAGTACTTC
. TRBJ2-1 TRBD2 TRBV29-1 CSVGGAGGLNEQFF TGCAGCGTTGGCGGGGCGGGGGGGCTCAATGAGCAGTTCTTC
. TRBJ2-7 TRBD2 TRBV7-2 CASSLPSSGGSSYEQYF TGTGCCAGCAGCTTACCCTCCTCGGGGGGAAGCTCCTACGAGCAGTACTTC
few TRBJ2-3 . TRBV6-6 CATEAPTDTQYF TGTGCCACCGAGGCGCCCACAGATACGCAGTATTTT
. TRBJ1-2 . TRBV7-9 CASSSNTAGGYTF TGTGCCAGCAGCTCAAACACGGCAGGAGGCTACACCTTC
. TRBJ1-5 . TRBV7-8 CASSLLGWRGHNQPQHF TGTGCCAGCAGCCTCCTCGGTTGGCGGGGGCACAATCAGCCCCAGCATTTT
many TRBJ1-5 . TRBV12-3/TRBV12-4 CASSTPGRLDQPQHF TGTGCCAGCAGTACCCCGGGTAGGCTAGATCAGCCCCAGCATTTT
few TRBJ2-1 TRBD2 TRBV6-4 CASSVLAGARNEQFF TGTGCCAGCAGTGTTCTAGCGGGAGCTCGGAATGAGCAGTTCTTC
. TRBJ2-1 TRBD2 TRBV4-1 CASSQVLADNNEQFF TGCGCCAGCAGCCAAGTTCTAGCGGATAACAATGAGCAGTTCTTC
few TRBJ1-5 . TRBV7-2 CASSFVLGGNQPQHF TGTGCCAGCAGCTTCGTGTTGGGGGGAAATCAGCCCCAGCATTTT
. TRBJ2-1 TRBD2 TRBV13 CASSREWSSGSKGDEQFF TGTGCCAGCAGCCGGGAGTGGTCTAGCGGGAGTAAGGGAGATGAGCAGTTCTTC
many TRBJ2-3 . TRBV11-2 CASSPPAGPDTQYF TGTGCCAGCAGTCCACCGGCCGGCCCAGATACGCAGTATTTT
. TRBJ1-2 . TRBV6-6 CASTDTRGPHGYTF TGTGCCAGCACCGATACCAGGGGTCCCCATGGCTACACCTTC
. TRBJ2-5 . TRBV7-9 CASSDILRHQETQYF TGTGCCAGCAGCGACATTCTAAGACACCAAGAGACCCAGTACTTC
. TRBJ2-7 . TRBV30 CAWSVFGEQYF TGTGCCTGGAGTGTTTTCGGCGAGCAGTACTTC